By frequency in the sample, the clone carrying this T cell receptor beta chain is medium-sized (0.01 to 0.1%). Its specificity is not known. This sample stems from a study of vaccination and CD4 T cells after COVID-19. An Oncomine TCR Beta short-read assay was used to sequence the DNA from cultured CD4+ T cells. TCRdb re-called the PCR reads through MiXCR, storing one row per CDR3 protein. This sample has fewer than 15,000 distinct CDR3 sequences; 35% occur once, and the top ten carry 12%. Treatment reported: approximately 9-day PBMC culture with coronavirus spike peptide pools or control peptides (ViraFEST assay). The CDR3 has 14 amino acids. Between the trimmed V and J ends, which lost 3 bases and 5 bases, there was a span of 11 bases. Looked up from germline, CDR1 is MNHNS and CDR2 is SASEGT.

This receptor was taken from a human donor who had recovered from COVID-19. The rearrangement joins TRBV6-1 to TRBJ1-5, with D possibly TRBD1 on 6 matching bases. Sequencing input: CD4+ T cells from blood, cultured in vitro. CDR3 region: CASSEGGGDQPQHF. In DNA, the CDR3 is TGTGCCAGCAGTGAGGGGGGGGGCGATCAGCCCCAGCATTTT.